The table lists the clone carrying this T cell receptor (beta chain) with many counts. Its antigen is currently unknown. This specimen comes from a study of Graves' ophthalmopathy and Graves' hyperthyroidism. Regarding the study as a whole: Clonotypes were expanded in thyroid at above 0.001 frequency, and most also appeared in blood.

The CDR3 sequence is 12 residues long. Germline V CDR1 and CDR2: SQVTM, ANQGSEA. The ends lost 3 bases at V and 8 bases at J; junction bases unmatched: 6. TCR beta CDR3 amplification used RNA transcripts. Investigators did first-round RT-PCR with HTBI primers, then second-round multiplex PCR. From the multiplex PCR reads, TCRdb called clonotypes with MiXCR, one entry per CDR3 protein. The top ten hold more than 5.5% of the sample, which has hundreds of thousands of distinct CDR3 sequences, 22% seen once. None of the included patients had other autoimmune diseases, uncontrolled infections, pregnancy or lactation, as these led to exclusion. The authors diagnosed from clinical symptoms, serum thyroxine, TRAb, thyroid ultrasound and orbital computed tomography.

V gene TRBV29-1 combines with J gene TRBJ1-2; 7 bases line up with TRBD1. Sequenced material: peripheral blood. This receptor was obtained from a woman aged 18-35 years with stable Graves' hyperthyroidism. Some clones in this sample may be carry-over from other donors' samples. The CDR3 bases are TGCAGCGTTGATAAGGGGGCCTACGGCTACACCTTC. Amino acids: CSVDKGAYGYTF.